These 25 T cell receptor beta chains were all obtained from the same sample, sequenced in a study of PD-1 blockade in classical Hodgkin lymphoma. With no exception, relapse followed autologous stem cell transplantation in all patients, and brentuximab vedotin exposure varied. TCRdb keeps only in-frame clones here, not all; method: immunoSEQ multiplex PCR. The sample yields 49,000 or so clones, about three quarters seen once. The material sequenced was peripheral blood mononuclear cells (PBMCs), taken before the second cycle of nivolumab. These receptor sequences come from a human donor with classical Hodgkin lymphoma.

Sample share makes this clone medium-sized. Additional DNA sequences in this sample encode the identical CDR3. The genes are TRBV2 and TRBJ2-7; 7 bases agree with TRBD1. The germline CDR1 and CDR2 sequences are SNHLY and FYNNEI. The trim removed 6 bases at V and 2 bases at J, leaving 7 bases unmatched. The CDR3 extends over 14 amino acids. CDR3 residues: CASRRQGDPYEQYF. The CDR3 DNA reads TGTGCCAGCAGACGACAGGGTGACCCCTACGAGCAGTACTTC.

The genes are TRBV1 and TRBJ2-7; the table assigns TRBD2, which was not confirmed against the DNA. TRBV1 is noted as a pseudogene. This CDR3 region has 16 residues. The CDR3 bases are TGCGCCAGCAGCCCCCTGGAAGCGGGACCACCCTACGAGCAGTACTTC. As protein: CASSPLEAGPPYEQYF.

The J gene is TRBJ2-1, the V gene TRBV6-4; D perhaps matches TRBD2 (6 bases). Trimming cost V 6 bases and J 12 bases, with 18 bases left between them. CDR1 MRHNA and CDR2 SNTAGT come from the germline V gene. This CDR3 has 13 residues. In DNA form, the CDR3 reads TGTGCCAGCAGCTCCGACGGGGCCGGGGGGCAGTTCTTC. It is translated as CASSSDGAGGQFF.

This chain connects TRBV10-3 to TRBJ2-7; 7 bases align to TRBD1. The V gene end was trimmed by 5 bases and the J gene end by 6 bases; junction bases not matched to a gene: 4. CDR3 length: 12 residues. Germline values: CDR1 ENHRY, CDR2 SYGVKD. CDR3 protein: CAISYTGAEQYF. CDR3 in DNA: TGTGCCATCAGTTACACAGGGGCCGAGCAGTACTTC.

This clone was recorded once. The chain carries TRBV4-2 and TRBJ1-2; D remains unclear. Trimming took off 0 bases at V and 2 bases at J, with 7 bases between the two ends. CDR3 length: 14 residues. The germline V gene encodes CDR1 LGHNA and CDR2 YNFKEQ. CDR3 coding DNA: TGTGCCAGCAGCCAAGATGCTTTAAACTATGGCTACACCTTC. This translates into CASSQDALNYGYTF.

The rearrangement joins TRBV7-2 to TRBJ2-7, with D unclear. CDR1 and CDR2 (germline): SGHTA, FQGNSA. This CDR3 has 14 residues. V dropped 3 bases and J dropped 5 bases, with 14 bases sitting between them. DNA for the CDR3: TGTGCCAGCAGCTTTCCTGGACCGGCAGACGAGCAGTACTTC. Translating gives CASSFPGPADEQYF.

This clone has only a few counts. The CDR3 DNA is TGTGCCAGCAGCCCGTCGATCAATCCCAAAGAGACCCAGTACTTC. It codes for CASSPSINPKETQYF. This chain joins TRBV7-9 and TRBJ2-5; no reliable D call. Germline V CDR1 and CDR2: SEHNR, FQNEAQ (reference sequence). CDR3 length: 15 amino acids. V lost 5 bases, J lost 3 bases, and 16 bases lay in between.

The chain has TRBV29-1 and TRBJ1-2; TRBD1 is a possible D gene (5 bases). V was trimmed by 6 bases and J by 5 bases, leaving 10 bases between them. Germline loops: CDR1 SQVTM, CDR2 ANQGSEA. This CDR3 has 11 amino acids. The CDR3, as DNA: TGCAGCGTGCGGGACGCTTATGGCTACACCTTC. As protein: CSVRDAYGYTF.

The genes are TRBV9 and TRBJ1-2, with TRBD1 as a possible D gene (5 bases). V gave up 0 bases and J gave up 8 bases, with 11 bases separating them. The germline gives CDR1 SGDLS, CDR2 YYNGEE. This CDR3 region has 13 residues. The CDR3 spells CASSVAGIGGYTF. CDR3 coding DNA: TGTGCCAGCAGCGTAGCAGGGATTGGGGGCTACACCTTC.

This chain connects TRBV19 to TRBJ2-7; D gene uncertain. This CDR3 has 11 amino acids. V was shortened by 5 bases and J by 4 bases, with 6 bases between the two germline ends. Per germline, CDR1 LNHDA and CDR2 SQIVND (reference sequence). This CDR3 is CASSREYEQYF. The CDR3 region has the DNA TGTGCCAGTAGTCGTGAGTACGAGCAGTACTTC.

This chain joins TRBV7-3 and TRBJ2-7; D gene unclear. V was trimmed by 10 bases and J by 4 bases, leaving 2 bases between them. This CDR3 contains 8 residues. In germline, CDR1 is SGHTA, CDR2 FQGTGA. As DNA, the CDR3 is TGTGCCATATACGAGCAGTACTTC. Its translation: CAIYEQYF. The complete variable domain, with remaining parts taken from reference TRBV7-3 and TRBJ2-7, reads GAGVSQTPSNKVTEKGKYVELRCDPISGHTALYWYRQSLGQGPEFLIYFQGTGAADDSGLPNDRFFAVRPEGSVSTLKIQRTERGDSAVYLCAIYEQYFGPGTRLTVT.

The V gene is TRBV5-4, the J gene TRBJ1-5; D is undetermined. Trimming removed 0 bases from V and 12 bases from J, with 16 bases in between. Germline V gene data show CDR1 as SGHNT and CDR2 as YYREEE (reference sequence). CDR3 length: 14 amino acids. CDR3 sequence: CASSLEGRAQDQHF. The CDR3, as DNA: TGTGCCAGCAGCTTGGAAGGGCGGGCCCAGGACCAGCATTTT. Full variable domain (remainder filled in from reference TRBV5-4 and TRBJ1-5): ETGVTQSPTHLIKTRGQQVTLRCSSQSGHNTVSWYQQALGQGPQFIFQYYREEENGRGNFPPRFSGLQFPNYSSELNVNALELDDSALYLCASSLEGRAQDQHFGDGTRLSIL.

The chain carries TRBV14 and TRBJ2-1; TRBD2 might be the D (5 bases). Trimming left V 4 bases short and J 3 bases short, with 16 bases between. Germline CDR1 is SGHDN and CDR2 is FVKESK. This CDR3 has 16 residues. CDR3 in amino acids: CASSLLEQVNYNEQFF. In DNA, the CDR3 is TGTGCCAGCAGCCTACTAGAGCAGGTGAACTACAATGAGCAGTTCTTC.

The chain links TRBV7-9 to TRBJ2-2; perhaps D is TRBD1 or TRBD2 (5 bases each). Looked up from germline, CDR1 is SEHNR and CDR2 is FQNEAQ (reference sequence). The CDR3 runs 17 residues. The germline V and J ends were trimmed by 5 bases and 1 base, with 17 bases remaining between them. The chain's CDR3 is CASSLRPGQGNTGELFF. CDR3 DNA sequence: TGTGCCAGCAGCCTTCGACCGGGGCAGGGGAACACCGGGGAGCTGTTTTTT.

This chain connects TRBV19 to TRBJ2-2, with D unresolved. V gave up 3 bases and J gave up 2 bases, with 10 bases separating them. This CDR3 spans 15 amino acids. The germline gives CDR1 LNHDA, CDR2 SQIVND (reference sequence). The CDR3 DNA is TGTGCCAGTAGTATTAGTTGGCGAAACACCGGGGAGCTGTTTTTT. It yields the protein CASSISWRNTGELFF.

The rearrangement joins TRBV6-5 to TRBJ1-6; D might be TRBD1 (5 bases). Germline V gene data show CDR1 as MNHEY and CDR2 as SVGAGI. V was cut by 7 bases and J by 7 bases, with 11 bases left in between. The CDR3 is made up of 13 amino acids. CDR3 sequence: CASTTGDNSPLHF. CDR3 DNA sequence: TGTGCCAGCACCACAGGTGACAATTCACCCCTCCACTTT.

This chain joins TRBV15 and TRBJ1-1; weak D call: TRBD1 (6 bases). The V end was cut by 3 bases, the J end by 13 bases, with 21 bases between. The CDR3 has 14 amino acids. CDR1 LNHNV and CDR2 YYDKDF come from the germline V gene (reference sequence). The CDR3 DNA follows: TGTGCCACCAGCAGTGGGGGGCCCGCTGCTGTTGGTTTCTTT. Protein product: CATSSGGPAAVGFF.

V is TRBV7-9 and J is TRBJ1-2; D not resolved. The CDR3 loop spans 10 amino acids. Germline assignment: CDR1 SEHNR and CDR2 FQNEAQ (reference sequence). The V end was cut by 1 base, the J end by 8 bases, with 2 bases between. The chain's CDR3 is CASSLGGYTF. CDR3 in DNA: TGTGCCAGCAGCTTAGGGGGCTACACCTTC.

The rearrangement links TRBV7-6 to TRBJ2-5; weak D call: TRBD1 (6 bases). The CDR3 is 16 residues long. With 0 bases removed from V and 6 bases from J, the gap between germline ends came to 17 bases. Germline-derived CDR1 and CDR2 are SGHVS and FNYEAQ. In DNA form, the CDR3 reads TGTGCCAGCAGCTTAGCGCCGAGAGGGGGTGTACAGACCCAGTACTTC. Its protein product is CASSLAPRGGVQTQYF.

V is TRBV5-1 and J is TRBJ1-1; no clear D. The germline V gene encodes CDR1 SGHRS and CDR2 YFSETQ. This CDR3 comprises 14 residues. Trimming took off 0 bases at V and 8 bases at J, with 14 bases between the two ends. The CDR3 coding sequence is TGCGCCAGCAGCTTGGAAGGCCAGGCTGGCGAAGCTTTCTTT. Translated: CASSLEGQAGEAFF.

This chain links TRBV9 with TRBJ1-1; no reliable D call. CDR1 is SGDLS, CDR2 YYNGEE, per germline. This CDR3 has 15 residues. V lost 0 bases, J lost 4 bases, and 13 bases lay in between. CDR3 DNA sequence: TGTGCCAGCAGCGTAGGTTTGGGTCTGGGCACTGAAGCTTTCTTT. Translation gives CASSVGLGLGTEAFF.

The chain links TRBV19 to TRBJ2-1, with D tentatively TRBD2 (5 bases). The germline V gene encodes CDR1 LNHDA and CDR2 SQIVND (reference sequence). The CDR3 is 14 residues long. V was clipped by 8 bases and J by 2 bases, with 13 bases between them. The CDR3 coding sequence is TGTGCCAGTTCGACTACCTTGGCCTACAATGAGCAGTTCTTC. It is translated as CASSTTLAYNEQFF. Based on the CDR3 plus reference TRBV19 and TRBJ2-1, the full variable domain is DGGITQSPKYLFRKEGQNVTLSCEQNLNHDAMYWYRQDPGQGLRLIYYSQIVNDFQKGDIAEGYSVSREKKESFPLTVTSAQKNPTAFYLCASSTTLAYNEQFFGPGTRLTVL.

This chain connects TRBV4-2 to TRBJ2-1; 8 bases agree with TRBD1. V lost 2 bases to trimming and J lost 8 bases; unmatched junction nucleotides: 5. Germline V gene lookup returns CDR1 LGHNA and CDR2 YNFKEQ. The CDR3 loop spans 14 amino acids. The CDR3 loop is CASSQPDRDDEQFF. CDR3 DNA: TGTGCCAGCAGCCAACCGGACAGGGACGATGAGCAGTTCTTC.

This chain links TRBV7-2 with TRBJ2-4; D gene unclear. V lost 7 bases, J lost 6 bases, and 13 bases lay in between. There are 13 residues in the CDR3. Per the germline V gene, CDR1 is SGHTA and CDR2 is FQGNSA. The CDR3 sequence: CASTRFGVNIQYF. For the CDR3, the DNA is TGTGCCAGCACCCGGTTTGGGGTAAACATTCAGTACTTC.

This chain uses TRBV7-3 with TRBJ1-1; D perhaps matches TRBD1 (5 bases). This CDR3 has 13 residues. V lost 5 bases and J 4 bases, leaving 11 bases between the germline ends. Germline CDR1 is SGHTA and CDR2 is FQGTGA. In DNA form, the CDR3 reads TGTGCCAGCAGCGGCACGGGGGGCACTGAAGCTTTCTTT. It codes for CASSGTGGTEAFF.